This paragraph covers one T cell receptor (beta chain) sequence. The data were taken from a study of T cell responses to AZD1222 COVID-19 vaccine. Assay: immunoSEQ multiplex PCR; the TCRdb copy retains only in-frame clones and omits some. The sample gives 150,000 to 200,000 clones, 85% to 95% of which show up once; approximately 0.88% is in the top ten. The germline gives CDR1 SGDLS, CDR2 YYNGEE. J was trimmed by 4 bases and V by 3 bases; bases with no gene match: 12. This CDR3 comprises 17 residues. This TCR was recovered from an adult in good health. This chain uses TRBV9 with TRBJ2-1, with 8 bases identical to TRBD2. The input for sequencing was peripheral blood, taken on day 0 of AZD1222 vaccination. The CDR3 region has the DNA TGTGCCAGCAGCGGGCGGCAAGCGGGGGTACTATACAATGAGCAGTTCTTC. Its translation: CASSGRQAGVLYNEQFF. Based on the CDR3 plus reference TRBV9 and TRBJ2-1, the full variable domain is DSGVTQTPKHLITATGQRVTLRCSPRSGDLSVYWYQQSLDQGLQFLIQYYNGEERAKGNILERFSAQQFPDLHSELNLSSLELGDSALYFCASSGRQAGVLYNEQFFGPGTRLTVL.